This TCR beta chain emerged from a study of cytomegalovirus exposure and HLA in healthy donors. This clone was seen just once. Its antigen remains unidentified. V lost 1 base to trimming and J lost 2 bases, with 11 bases between them. This CDR3 comprises 14 residues. Looked up from germline, CDR1 is GTSNPN and CDR2 is SVGIG (reference sequence). It was with 60 Vbeta and 13 Jbeta primers that the PCR ran. The table came from immunoSEQ multiplex PCR; TCRdb's copy has only in-frame clones and leaves some out. Of about 130,000 clones listed, less than 80% are singletons. Regarding the study as a whole: The study designated some 180 TCR beta chains cytomegalovirus-associated. Under in vitro conditions, three CMV-associated chains were confirmed as specific for CMV antigens. In a later analysis, HLA-C alleles had the fewest associated TCRs, DRB1 alleles the most.

The receptor comes from a man aged 35 to 55 in good health and CMV-seropositive. Input material: PBMCs. The chain joins TRBV30 to TRBJ2-5, with D tentatively TRBD2 (7 bases). This chain's CDR3 is CAWSAGGLQETQYF. CDR3 DNA sequence: TGTGCCTGGAGTGCCGGGGGGCTACAAGAGACCCAGTACTTC.